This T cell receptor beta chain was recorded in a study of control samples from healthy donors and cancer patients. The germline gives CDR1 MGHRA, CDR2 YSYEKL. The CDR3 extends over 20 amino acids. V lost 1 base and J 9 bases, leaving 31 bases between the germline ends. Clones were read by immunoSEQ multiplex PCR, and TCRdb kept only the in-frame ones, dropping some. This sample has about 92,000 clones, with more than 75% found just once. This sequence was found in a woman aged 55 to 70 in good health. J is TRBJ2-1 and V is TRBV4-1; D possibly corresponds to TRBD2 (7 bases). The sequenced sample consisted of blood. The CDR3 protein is CASSQVSRLREGGGGSEQFF. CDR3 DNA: TGCGCCAGCAGCCAAGTCTCTCGGTTGAGGGAGGGGGGGGGTGGTAGTGAGCAGTTCTTC.